Sequencing of this T cell receptor (beta chain) was carried out in a study of blood T cells in healthy people across ages. PCR was performed a second time for about 7 to 12 cycles using a sample-barcoded 5' primer and a J-beta primer mix. TCRdb ran MiXCR on the 5' RACE reads and lists one entry per CDR3 protein. The table has 500,000 to 600,000 distinct CDR3 sequences, roughly 29% seen once. The CDR3 has 12 amino acids. Per germline, CDR1 DFQATT and CDR2 SNEGSKA (reference sequence). V was trimmed by 3 bases and J by 2 bases, leaving 7 bases between them. The rearrangement joins TRBV20-1 to TRBJ2-5; no definite D call. The TCR sequence derives from a woman aged 70-85 years in good health. Input material: blood. DNA for the CDR3: TGCAGTGCTAGGCCGGATCAAGAGACCCAGTACTTC. Translation gives CSARPDQETQYF.